The clone carrying this TCR beta chain appeared a few times. Its antigen is unidentified. This sample was taken from a study of post-analysis software for immune sequencing data. Unique molecular identifiers were built into the TCR beta cDNA libraries. TCRdb ran MiXCR on the PCR reads and lists one entry per CDR3 protein. The table includes about 200,000 distinct CDR3 sequences, approximately 30% detected once. Findings of the study overall: Analysis by F measure revealed that same-batch samples clustered strongly together. Patients carried roughly 5 TRBV segments more frequently than controls did, and TRBV5-6, TRBV5-1 and TRBV20-1 were among them. Normalized Chao1 diversity was significantly reduced in patients versus controls.

The CDR3 spans 16 residues. V was clipped by 5 bases and J by 0 bases, with 11 bases between them. Germline CDR1 reads LNHDA; CDR2 reads SQIVND (reference sequence). Material for sequencing was blood. The clonotype was recovered from a girl aged 2-17 years with multiple sclerosis. This rearrangement joins TRBV19 to TRBJ1-6; TRBD1 might be the D (6 bases). In DNA, the CDR3 is TGTGCCAGTAGTTCTGGCAGGGGCTCCTATAATTCACCCCTCCACTTT. Translated, it gives CASSSGRGSYNSPLHF. Complete variable domain (other parts from reference TRBV19 and TRBJ1-6): DGGITQSPKYLFRKEGQNVTLSCEQNLNHDAMYWYRQDPGQGLRLIYYSQIVNDFQKGDIAEGYSVSREKKESFPLTVTSAQKNPTAFYLCASSSGRGSYNSPLHFGNGTRLTVT.